This T cell receptor (beta chain) was identified during a study of T cell clones after liver transplantation. V lost 1 base to trimming and J lost 1 base, with 7 bases between them. The CDR3 is 14 residues long. Germline values: CDR1 SGHAT, CDR2 FQNNGV. The table came from immunoSEQ multiplex PCR; TCRdb's copy has only in-frame clones and leaves some out. Found here are tens of thousands of clones, 71% of them singletons; the top ten hold 15%. The TCR originated in a human donor who received a liver transplant. Sequenced material: CD4+ T cells from blood, taken before liver transplant. The chain recombines TRBV11-2 with TRBJ1-1; D unresolved. The CDR3 region is CASSLAGGNTEAFF. CDR3 DNA: TGTGCCAGCAGCTTAGCTGGCGGGAACACTGAAGCTTTCTTT.